These 16 T cell receptor beta chains came from one sample sequenced in a study of T cell repertoires in cytomegalovirus infection. In TCRdb, the reads were re-called with MiXCR into one record per CDR3 protein. This sample has around 630,000 distinct CDR3 sequences, with more than 20% found just once. The source material was CD8+ T cells from PBMCs. The receptors derive from a human donor in good health (CMV status not recorded). Some clones in this sample may be carry-over from other donors' samples.

This clonotype was seen only a few times. V is TRBV27 and J is TRBJ2-5; 11 nucleotides line up with TRBD2. The V gene's germline CDR1 is MNHEY and CDR2 SMNVEV (reference sequence). V was pared by 6 bases and J by 5 bases, with 8 bases of the junction left unmatched. The CDR3 has 15 residues. This chain's CDR3 is CASRTTSGDSETQYF. CDR3 nucleotides: TGTGCCAGCAGGACGACTAGCGGGGATTCGGAGACCCAGTACTTC.

This clonotype has just a few counts. V gene TRBV5-1 combines with J gene TRBJ2-5; tentatively, D is TRBD2 (7 bases). Trimming cost V 5 bases and J 1 base, with 24 bases left between them. The germline V gene has CDR1 SGHRS and CDR2 YFSETQ. The CDR3 length is 18 residues. The CDR3 region is CASSQWGEKRGAQETQYF. The CDR3 nucleotides read TGCGCCAGCAGTCAATGGGGCGAGAAACGGGGGGCCCAAGAGACCCAGTACTTC.

The CDR3 loop reads CATSGGAAEQFF. The DNA for the CDR3 is TGTGCCACCTCCGGGGGGGCTGCTGAGCAGTTCTTC. This chain connects TRBV28 to TRBJ2-1; 8 positions match TRBD2. J was trimmed by 9 bases and V by 10 bases; bases with no gene match: 8. The CDR3 is 12 amino acids. Germline CDR1 MDHEN, CDR2 SYDVKM. Combining the CDR3 with reference TRBV28 and TRBJ2-1 gives the whole variable domain DVKVTQSSRYLVKRTGEKVFLECVQDMDHENMFWYRQDPGLGLRLIYFSYDVKMKEKGDIPEGYSVSREKKERFSLILESASTNQTSMYLCATSGGAAEQFFGPGTRLTVL.

The chain employs TRBV6-2 or TRBV6-3 and TRBJ2-1; 8 nucleotides align to TRBD2. The junction had 18 bases not matched to a gene; V was cut back by 1 base and J by 7 bases. This CDR3 contains 19 residues. Germline CDR1 MNHEY, CDR2 SVGEGT. For the CDR3, the DNA is TGTGCCAGCAGTTACTTAAGCATTACGGGACTAGTTCCCATAAATGAGCAGTTCTTC. Protein: CASSYLSITGLVPINEQFF.

The chain couples TRBV7-9 to TRBJ2-1, with 9 positions matching TRBD2. This CDR3 has 13 residues. CDR1 is SEHNR and CDR2 is FQNEAQ in the germline V gene (reference sequence). Trimming took 4 bases from V and 9 from J; bases not matched to a gene: 4. CDR3 sequence reads: CASSSAGGGEQFF. Written as DNA, the CDR3 is TGTGCCAGCAGCTCCGCGGGGGGGGGTGAGCAGTTCTTC. The full variable domain, completed using reference TRBV7-9 and TRBJ2-1, is DTGVSQNPRHKITKRGQNVTFRCDPISEHNRLYWYRQTLGQGPEFLTYFQNEAQLEKSRLLSDRFSAERPKGSFSTLEIQRTEQGDSAMYLCASSSAGGGEQFFGPGTRLTVL.

The chain carries TRBV5-5 and TRBJ2-7; the D gene could be TRBD1 or TRBD2 (6 bases each). Germline CDR1 is SGHKS and CDR2 is YYEKEE (reference sequence). The CDR3 is made up of 12 amino acids. The V end was cut by 0 bases, the J end by 7 bases, with 8 bases between. DNA of the CDR3: TGTGCCAGCAGCTTGGAAGGGGGGGAGCAGTACGTC. Translating gives CASSLEGGEQYV.

In the case of this clonotype: A junction end diverges from the germline sequence, so it may reflect a read error. This rearrangement joins TRBV7-2 to TRBJ2-5, with D possibly TRBD2 on 5 matching bases. The CDR3 totals 14 residues. CDR1 is SGHTA and CDR2 is FQGNSA in the germline V gene. In DNA, the CDR3 is TGTGCCAACAGCTCCGGGGAGCTCCAAGAGACCCAGTACTTC. Encoded protein: CANSSGELQETQYF.

The table lists this clonotype with many counts. J is TRBJ2-3 and V is TRBV14; maybe TRBD2 (6 bases). The ends were cut back, 4 bases at V and 4 bases at J, with 12 bases in the middle. Germline V lookup: CDR1 SGHDN, CDR2 FVKESK. CDR3 length: 14 amino acids. The CDR3 region is CASSRGLGADTQYF. The CDR3 DNA follows: TGTGCCAGCAGCCGGGGACTGGGGGCAGATACGCAGTATTTT. The full variable domain, completed using reference TRBV14 and TRBJ2-3, is EAGVTQFPSHSVIEKGQTVTLRCDPISGHDNLYWYRRVMGKEIKFLLHFVKESKQDESGMPNNRFLAERTGGTYSTLKVQPAELEDSGVYFCASSRGLGADTQYFGPGTRLTVL.

About this clonotype itself: A much larger clonotype is one base distant, so this may be a read error. The chain links TRBV7-2 to TRBJ2-2; TRBD1 might be the D (5 bases). The CDR3 has 15 amino acids. The ends were cut back, 1 base at V and 7 bases at J, with 13 bases in the middle. Looked up from germline, CDR1 is SGHTA and CDR2 is FQGNSA. The CDR3 loop reads CASSLVRWGDGELFF. In DNA, the CDR3 is TGTGCCAGCAGCTTAGTGCGGTGGGGCGACGGGGAGCTGTTTTTT.

This clonotype was seen a handful of times. The V and J genes are TRBV6-2 or TRBV6-3 and TRBJ2-7; D is ambiguous. This CDR3 is 13 amino acids long. Germline loops: CDR1 MNHEY, CDR2 SVGEGT. V lost 10 bases and J lost 1, with 14 bases in between. DNA for the CDR3: TGTGCCATTCAGTCCCCCTATTCCTACGAGCAGTACGTC. It yields the protein CAIQSPYSYEQYV.

There are many counts of this clonotype. The chain couples TRBV7-8 to TRBJ2-7; D is perhaps TRBD2 (6 bases). The germline CDR1 and CDR2 sequences are SGHVS and FQNEAQ. The CDR3 covers 16 residues. Trimming stripped 7 bases from V and 6 bases from J, with 25 bases between. As DNA, the CDR3 is TGTGCCAGCACCCTAGAGGTGGTGGCGGGGTTTGGCGAGCAGTACGTC. It is translated as CASTLEVVAGFGEQYV.

This clonotype was counted many times. The V and J genes are TRBV7-9 and TRBJ2-1; 7 positions match TRBD1. Per the germline V gene, CDR1 is SEHNR and CDR2 is FQNEAQ (reference sequence). CDR3 size: 15 residues. V trimming: 5 bases; J trimming: 5 bases; junction bases outside the gene matches: 9. In DNA, the CDR3 is TGTGCCAGCAGCCCGGTGGGGACAGCACACAATGAGCAGTTCTTC. This gives the protein CASSPVGTAHNEQFF.

The table lists this clonotype with a few counts. The rearrangement uses TRBV11-2 and TRBJ2-6; tentative D call: TRBD2 (5 bases). Germline assignment: CDR1 SGHAT and CDR2 FQNNGV. The germline V and J ends were trimmed by 4 bases and 4 bases, with 11 bases remaining between them. The CDR3 runs 15 residues. CDR3 bases: TGTGCCAGCAGCTCGCTTACGGGAGGGGCCAACGTCCTGACTTTC. It specifies CASSSLTGGANVLTF. Drawing the rest from reference TRBV11-2 and TRBJ2-6, the complete variable domain is EAGVAQSPRYKIIEKRQSVAFWCNPISGHATLYWYQQILGQGPKLLIQFQNNGVVDDSQLPKDRFSAERLKGVDSTLKIQPAKLEDSAVYLCASSSLTGGANVLTFGAGSRLTVL.

The V and J genes are TRBV20-1 and TRBJ1-2; D gene uncertain. The CDR3 totals 14 residues. V was pared by 0 bases and J by 0 bases, with 8 bases between. Germline V lookup: CDR1 DFQATT, CDR2 SNEGSKA (reference sequence). The CDR3 region is CSARDPVPNYGYTF. CDR3 coding DNA: TGCAGTGCTAGAGATCCCGTCCCTAACTATGGCTACACCTTC.

This clonotype was seen a handful of times. The rearrangement joins TRBV6-5 to TRBJ2-7; D unresolved. V shed 2 bases and J shed 0 bases, with 8 bases lying between them. CDR1 is MNHEY, CDR2 SVGAGI, per germline. The length of the CDR3 is 14 residues. The CDR3 coding sequence is TGTGCCAGCAGTTACGGACCGAGCTCCTACGAGCAGTACGTC. Residues: CASSYGPSSYEQYV.

There are a few counts of this clonotype. The chain joins TRBV6-5 to TRBJ1-2; D unresolved. V was cut by 0 bases and J by 4 bases, with 9 bases left in between. Germline values: CDR1 MNHEY, CDR2 SVGAGI. There are 14 residues in the CDR3. The CDR3 sequence is CASSYSIGFYGYTF. The CDR3 coding sequence is TGTGCCAGCAGTTACTCGATAGGATTCTATGGCTACACCTTC.